The 23 T cell receptor beta chains below were found in one sample sequenced in a study of memory B cells and T cells in multiple sclerosis. The protocol was immunoSEQ multiplex PCR, while the TCRdb copy is restricted to in-frame clones and leaves out a portion. This table has some 14,000 clones, 60% to 80% appearing once. The sample was memory (CD45RO+) CD4+ T cells from blood. Receptor source: a human donor with multiple sclerosis.

This clone was seen at least ten times. The chain carries TRBV5-1 and TRBJ2-1; 10 positions agree with TRBD2. CDR1 is SGHRS and CDR2 is YFSETQ in the germline V gene. V trimming: 2 bases; J trimming: 9 bases; junction bases outside the gene matches: 8. CDR3 length: 15 residues. The CDR3 DNA is TGCGCCAGCAGCTTAACTAGCGGGATGATCCGTGAGCAGTTCTTC. Amino acid sequence: CASSLTSGMIREQFF.

The chain joins TRBV9 to TRBJ2-7, with TRBD2 identical over 10 bases. The CDR3 extends over 16 amino acids. The ends lost 0 bases at V and 1 base at J; junction bases unmatched: 4. Germline V gene sequence: CDR1 SGDLS, CDR2 YYNGEE. The CDR3 loop is CASSVGGSGGSYEQYF. CDR3 coding DNA: TGTGCCAGCAGCGTAGGGGGTAGCGGGGGGTCCTACGAGCAGTACTTC.

The chain couples TRBV6-1 to TRBJ1-2; 7 bases are shared with TRBD1. The trim removed 8 bases at V and 0 bases at J, leaving 9 bases unmatched. Germline V gene lookup returns CDR1 MNHNS and CDR2 SASEGT. This CDR3 contains 15 residues. This CDR3 reads CASFGTAASNYGYTF. The DNA for the CDR3 is TGTGCCAGCTTTGGGACAGCAGCTTCTAACTATGGCTACACCTTC.

The V gene is TRBV5-6, the J gene TRBJ1-5; D gene ambiguous. The CDR3 runs 15 residues. V lost 2 bases, J lost 0 bases, and 9 bases lay in between. In germline, CDR1 is SGHDT, CDR2 YYEEEE. Written as DNA, the CDR3 is TGTGCCAGCAGCTTAGCACAGTATAGCAATCAGCCCCAGCATTTT. It encodes CASSLAQYSNQPQHF.

The V call is TRBV28, the J call TRBJ2-3, with D possibly TRBD2 on 6 matching bases. V shed 2 bases and J shed 0 bases, with 21 bases lying between them. The CDR3 sequence is 19 residues long. Germline CDR1 MDHEN, CDR2 SYDVKM. CDR3 coding DNA: TGTGCCAGCAGTTTAGGAGGGTCGGGATCCAGCGGCAGCACAGATACGCAGTATTTT. Amino acid sequence: CASSLGGSGSSGSTDTQYF.

Regarding this clone: The junction departs from germline at one end; a sequencing error may be responsible. The rearrangement links TRBV30 to TRBJ2-5, with D perhaps matching TRBD1 (6 bases). Germline-derived CDR1 and CDR2 are GTSNPN and SVGIG (reference sequence). The CDR3 length is 14 residues. CDR3 sequence reads: CAWSGAGDRIGMDF. The DNA for the CDR3 is TGTGCCTGGAGTGGAGCTGGAGACAGGATCGGGATGGACTTC.

The chain uses TRBV11-2 and TRBJ1-2, with D perhaps TRBD1 (6 bases). V was trimmed by 5 bases and J by 4 bases, leaving 8 bases between them. There are 12 residues in the CDR3. Per germline, CDR1 SGHAT and CDR2 FQNNGV. CDR3 sequence reads: CASSDRSYGYTF. The CDR3 DNA reads TGTGCCAGCAGCGACAGGTCCTATGGCTACACCTTC.

This sequence joins TRBV5-6 and TRBJ2-2; no clear D gene. Trimming removed 0 bases from V and 1 base from J, with 7 bases in between. Germline CDR1 SGHDT, CDR2 YYEEEE. This CDR3 spans 15 amino acids. CDR3 DNA: TGTGCCAGCAGCTTGGGACACCGGAACACCGGGGAGCTGTTTTTT. It specifies CASSLGHRNTGELFF.

This CDR3 is CASSVKQDGSPLHF. The CDR3 nucleotides are TGTGCCAGCAGCGTAAAACAGGATGGGTCACCCCTCCACTTT. The genes are TRBV9 and TRBJ1-6, with D possibly TRBD1 on 5 matching bases. V gave up 1 base and J gave up 10 bases, with 12 bases separating them. Per the germline V gene, CDR1 is SGDLS and CDR2 is YYNGEE. The CDR3 runs 14 residues.

The chain couples TRBV29-1 to TRBJ1-3; TRBD1 is a possible D gene (6 bases). The CDR3 covers 13 residues. From germline, CDR1 is SQVTM and CDR2 ANQGSEA. V was trimmed by 4 bases and J by 2 bases, leaving 9 bases between them. The CDR3 loop reads CSVGWGPGNTIYF. The CDR3 bases are TGCAGCGTTGGATGGGGGCCTGGAAACACCATATATTTT.

J is TRBJ2-2 and V is TRBV2; D possibly corresponds to TRBD2 (5 bases). V dropped 6 bases and J dropped 0 bases, with 8 bases sitting between them. Germline CDR1 is SNHLY and CDR2 is FYNNEI. CDR3 length: 14 residues. The CDR3 loop is CASRGSANTGELFF. In DNA form, the CDR3 reads TGTGCCAGCAGGGGTAGCGCGAACACCGGGGAGCTGTTTTTT.

This rearrangement joins TRBV11-1 to TRBJ2-7; TRBD2 matches 7 bases. J was trimmed by 6 bases and V by 5 bases; bases with no gene match: 10. This CDR3 is built from 14 residues. Germline V gene data show CDR1 as SGHAT and CDR2 as FQDESV (reference sequence). CDR3 sequence: CASSLSGLVREQYF. Written as DNA, the CDR3 is TGTGCCAGCAGCCTTTCCGGACTAGTTCGCGAGCAGTACTTC. The full variable domain, rest sourced from reference TRBV11-1 and TRBJ2-7, is EAEVAQSPRYKITEKSQAVAFWCDPISGHATLYWYRQILGQGPELLVQFQDESVVDDSQLPKDRFSAERLKGVDSTLKIQPAELGDSAMYLCASSLSGLVREQYFGPGTRLTVT.

The chain couples TRBV7-8 to TRBJ1-1, with D hard to call. Germline V gene data show CDR1 as SGHVS and CDR2 as FQNEAQ. Trimming shortened V by 6 bases and J by 6 bases, and 8 bases separated the two germline ends. The CDR3 is 11 amino acids. The DNA of the CDR3 is TGTGCCAGCAGTGTCGGGGCTGAAGCTTTCTTT. Translating it yields CASSVGAEAFF.

This clone has a handful of counts. Other DNA sequences in the sample encode the same CDR3. The rearrangement links TRBV7-6 to TRBJ1-3; D may be TRBD1 (5 bases). The V and J ends lost 1 base and 0 bases respectively, with 10 bases between them. CDR1 and CDR2 from the germline V gene are SGHVS and FNYEAQ. This CDR3 has 16 amino acids. The CDR3 DNA follows: TGTGCCAGCAGCTTAGTACAGGAGTTCTCTGGAAACACCATATATTTT. Its protein is CASSLVQEFSGNTIYF.

The chain has TRBV18 and TRBJ2-1, with TRBD1 matching 8 bases. V shed 0 bases and J 8 bases; nucleotides not matched to a gene: 6. Germline assignment: CDR1 KGHSH and CDR2 LQKENI. The CDR3 sequence is 15 residues long. The CDR3 DNA follows: TGTGCCAGCTCACCACCCCGGACAGGGAGAGATGAGCAGTTCTTC. The encoded protein is CASSPPRTGRDEQFF.

This chain joins TRBV7-6 and TRBJ1-1, with a tentative D call TRBD1 (5 bases). The CDR3 spans 14 residues. CDR1 and CDR2 (germline): SGHVS, FNYEAQ. Trimming left V 0 bases short and J 2 bases short, with 7 bases between. CDR3: CASSLAGVNTEAFF. CDR3 DNA sequence: TGTGCCAGCAGCTTAGCAGGGGTAAACACTGAAGCTTTCTTT.

V is TRBV29-1 and J is TRBJ1-4, with 7 bases lining up with TRBD1. Germline V gene lookup returns CDR1 SQVTM and CDR2 ANQGSEA. With 6 bases clipped from V and 8 bases from J, the junction kept 9 bases outside the gene matches. This CDR3 is 13 amino acids long. This CDR3 is CSVRTGRGEKLFF. In DNA form, the CDR3 reads TGCAGCGTCAGGACAGGTCGGGGGGAAAAACTGTTTTTT.

The chain carries TRBV5-1 and TRBJ1-2; 7 bases are a match to TRBD1. J lost 8 bases, V lost 0 bases, and 7 bases had no gene match. Looked up from germline, CDR1 is SGHRS and CDR2 is YFSETQ. The CDR3 spans 14 residues. CDR3 in amino acids: CASSLGAGGKGYTF. The CDR3 bases are TGCGCCAGCAGCTTGGGGGCAGGGGGAAAGGGCTACACCTTC.

The chain combines TRBV28 with TRBJ1-2; no firm D call. V dropped 5 bases and J dropped 3 bases, with 10 bases sitting between them. Germline V gene lookup returns CDR1 MDHEN and CDR2 SYDVKM. This CDR3 spans 13 amino acids. CDR3 residues: CASSGVGDYGYTF. In DNA, the CDR3 is TGTGCCAGCAGTGGCGTCGGGGACTATGGCTACACCTTC.

This sequence joins TRBV5-1 and TRBJ2-7; 8 bases agree with TRBD1. V lost 2 bases to trimming and J lost 3 bases; unmatched junction nucleotides: 4. Germline V lookup: CDR1 SGHRS, CDR2 YFSETQ. The CDR3 runs to 14 residues. The CDR3 spells CASSFLGQGYEQYF. Here the CDR3 DNA reads TGCGCCAGCAGCTTTCTCGGACAGGGCTACGAGCAGTACTTC.

The chain combines TRBV20-1 with TRBJ2-5; D ambiguous. The last part of the DNA fits TRBJ2-7 better; the J call may be wrong. Germline CDR1 reads DFQATT; CDR2 reads SNEGSKA (reference sequence). The CDR3 extends over 11 amino acids. CDR3 sequence reads: CSARDNYEQYF. CDR3 DNA: TGCAGTGCTAGAGATAACTACGAGCAGTACTTC.

The chain joins TRBV15 to TRBJ2-3, with TRBD2 matching 12 bases. Germline V gene lookup returns CDR1 LNHNV and CDR2 YYDKDF (reference sequence). V lost 1 base, J lost 0 bases, and 2 bases stayed unmatched. The CDR3 has 17 residues. This CDR3 is CATSRGLAGASTDTQYF. The CDR3 DNA is TGTGCCACCAGCAGAGGACTAGCGGGGGCTAGCACAGATACGCAGTATTTT.

This rearrangement joins TRBV5-1 to TRBJ2-7, with 13 nucleotides matching TRBD2. There are 17 residues in the CDR3. Germline V gives CDR1 SGHRS, CDR2 YFSETQ. With V trimmed by 3 bases and J by 1 base, 7 bases remained unmatched. The CDR3 DNA reads TGCGCCAGCAGCTGGGGACTAGCGGGGCCGGTGTCCTACGAGCAGTACTTC. This encodes CASSWGLAGPVSYEQYF.